A single sample gave rise to the 11 T cell receptor beta chains below, sequenced in a study of shared clonotypes between healthy human individuals. Sequencing used immunoSEQ multiplex PCR; TCRdb keeps in-frame clones, though not all of them. Of 2 million to 2.5 million clones in the sample, 85% to 95% are singletons; the top ten hold about 0.13%. Source material: naive CD4+ T cells sorted from blood. As to subset: CD45RA+ positively selected. Receptors originate from a man in his late teens or twenties in good health.

This chain connects TRBV7-2 to TRBJ1-4, with D hard to call. The CDR3 contains 15 residues. The V end lost 4 bases, the J end lost 0 bases, and 9 bases lay between the germline ends. Germline loops: CDR1 SGHTA, CDR2 FQGNSA. In DNA, the CDR3 is TGTGCCAGCAGCTCCACAGTTGCAACTAATGAAAAACTGTTTTTT. Its translation: CASSSTVATNEKLFF.

The gene calls are TRBV4-1 and TRBJ2-3, with a possible D match to TRBD2 (7 bases). The CDR3 covers 15 residues. Trimming cost V 0 bases and J 1 base, with 8 bases left between them. CDR1 is MGHRA, CDR2 YSYEKL, per germline. The CDR3 loop is CASSQEGGGTDTQYF. CDR3 sequence (DNA): TGCGCCAGCAGCCAAGAAGGGGGGGGCACAGATACGCAGTATTTT.

CDR3 in DNA: TGTGCCAGCAGCGAGGGGGACCCCCGGAAAGCTGAAGCTTTCTTT. Amino acid sequence: CASSEGDPRKAEAFF. The J gene is TRBJ1-1, the V gene TRBV9; TRBD1 might be the D (6 bases). Trimming cost V 3 bases and J 6 bases, with 18 bases left between them. CDR1 is SGDLS and CDR2 is YYNGEE in the germline V gene. The CDR3 loop spans 15 amino acids.

To note about this clone: Other DNA sequences within the sample encode an identical CDR3. This sequence joins TRBV5-1 and TRBJ2-1; 9 nucleotides align to TRBD2. This CDR3 region has 15 residues. Germline loops: CDR1 SGHRS, CDR2 YFSETQ. The V segment lost 1 base and the J segment 5 bases; nucleotides outside the gene matches: 4. The CDR3, as DNA: TGCGCCAGCAGCTTGCGGCTAGCGGGAAACAATGAGCAGTTCTTC. As protein: CASSLRLAGNNEQFF.

This chain uses TRBV5-1 with TRBJ1-4; possible D gene TRBD1, 5 bases. The V end lost 0 bases, the J end lost 0 bases, and 6 bases lay between the germline ends. The germline V gene encodes CDR1 SGHRS and CDR2 YFSETQ. The CDR3 spans 15 residues. CDR3 sequence (DNA): TGCGCCAGCAGCTTGGGGGACGCAACTAATGAAAAACTGTTTTTT. Encoded protein: CASSLGDATNEKLFF.

The V gene is TRBV5-1, the J gene TRBJ1-2; D unclear. CDR3 size: 14 residues. Trimming shortened V by 3 bases and J by 4 bases, and 13 bases separated the two germline ends. CDR1 and CDR2 from the germline V gene are SGHRS and YFSETQ. DNA of the CDR3: TGCGCCAGCAGCTACTTTGGGAGTAGCTATGGCTACACCTTC. This gives the protein CASSYFGSSYGYTF.

The chain recombines TRBV19 with TRBJ1-6; 8 bases line up with TRBD1. After removal of 6 bases from V and 5 bases from J, the junction contained 6 bases not matched to a gene. Germline CDR1 reads LNHDA; CDR2 reads SQIVND (reference sequence). The CDR3 contains 15 residues. CDR3: CASRRPDRDNSPLHF. Written as DNA, the CDR3 is TGTGCCAGTAGACGACCGGACAGGGATAATTCACCCCTCCACTTT.

The chain couples TRBV6-1 to TRBJ1-2; a possible D gene is TRBD1 (5 bases). Germline V gene data show CDR1 as MNHNS and CDR2 as SASEGT. There are 17 residues in the CDR3. V was shortened by 3 bases and J by 0 bases, with 17 bases between the two germline ends. Here the CDR3 DNA reads TGTGCCAGCAGTGAGGACACCTACACCATCTCTAACTATGGCTACACCTTC. This gives the protein CASSEDTYTISNYGYTF.

The chain has TRBV28 and TRBJ1-5, with 7 bases fitting TRBD1. V was pared by 3 bases and J by 7 bases, with 9 bases of the junction left unmatched. Germline V gene sequence: CDR1 MDHEN, CDR2 SYDVKM. The CDR3 has 15 amino acids. For the CDR3, the DNA is TGTGCCAGCAGTTTTAGGGGGAACAGGGGACAGCCCCAGCATTTT. Protein sequence: CASSFRGNRGQPQHF.

This clone was detected once. This CDR3 is CASSFHGASTDTQYF. CDR3 nucleotides: TGTGCCAGCAGCTTTCACGGCGCTAGCACAGATACGCAGTATTTT. The chain employs TRBV11-2 and TRBJ2-3; D remains unclear. V dropped 3 bases and J dropped 0 bases, with 10 bases sitting between them. The CDR3 totals 15 residues. Germline CDR1 is SGHAT and CDR2 is FQNNGV. Full variable domain (missing parts from reference TRBV11-2 and TRBJ2-3): EAGVAQSPRYKIIEKRQSVAFWCNPISGHATLYWYQQILGQGPKLLIQFQNNGVVDDSQLPKDRFSAERLKGVDSTLKIQPAKLEDSAVYLCASSFHGASTDTQYFGPGTRLTVL.

The chain recombines TRBV19 with TRBJ1-4; 7 bases agree with TRBD1. Germline trimming cut 3 bases from V and 7 bases from J; bases unmatched to any gene: 5. CDR1 is LNHDA, CDR2 SQIVND, per germline (reference sequence). The CDR3 loop spans 14 amino acids. CDR3: CASSIYQGVEKLFF. The CDR3, as DNA: TGTGCCAGTAGTATTTACCAGGGGGTTGAAAAACTGTTTTTT.